The 8 T cell receptor beta chains below all came from one sample that was sequenced in a study of blood T cell repertoires in COVID-19 (dated by TCRdb to about 2020). The library was built by means of the immunoSEQ multiplex PCR assay. The table comes from immuneACCESS by way of TCRdb, which keeps in-frame sequences with V and J called. Part of the clones is missing from these tables; in studies checked, under half for an unresolved V gene and the rest for unknown reasons. In all, the sample holds approximately 90,000 clones, and 85% of those were seen once. The ten largest clones capture 35% to 40% of the sample. Sample: peripheral blood. The receptors were gathered from a man aged 80 or over with acute or convalescent COVID-19.

This rearrangement joins TRBV7-6 to TRBJ2-3; the D gene is possibly TRBD2 (5 bases). The V and J ends lost 1 base and 0 bases respectively, with 11 bases between them. Germline-derived CDR1 and CDR2 are SGHVS and FNYEAQ. The CDR3 has 16 residues. CDR3 sequence (DNA): TGTGCCAGCAGCTTAGGGTCTCGCGGGAGCACAGATACGCAGTATTTT. This codes for CASSLGSRGSTDTQYF.

The rearrangement links TRBV18 to TRBJ1-5, with D possibly being TRBD1 (6 bases). CDR1 KGHSH and CDR2 LQKENI come from the germline V gene. This CDR3 has 15 amino acids. The germline V and J ends were trimmed by 2 bases and 5 bases, with 13 bases remaining between them. This CDR3 is CASSPKTGGDQPQHF. CDR3 nucleotide sequence: TGTGCCAGCTCACCAAAGACAGGTGGCGATCAGCCCCAGCATTTT.

This rearrangement joins TRBV6-1 to TRBJ2-1; weak D call: TRBD1 (6 bases). CDR1 and CDR2 (germline): MNHNS, SASEGT. This CDR3 has 15 residues. V was trimmed by 2 bases and J by 10 bases, leaving 18 bases between them. CDR3 loop: CASSEIGASGGEQFF. The CDR3 DNA is TGTGCCAGCAGTGAAATTGGGGCCTCTGGGGGCGAGCAGTTCTTC.

V and J are TRBV27 and TRBJ1-2; 7 bases match TRBD1. The CDR3 spans 15 residues. V shed 6 bases and J 4 bases; nucleotides not matched to a gene: 11. Germline-derived CDR1 and CDR2 are MNHEY and SMNVEV (reference sequence). The CDR3 spells CASSRTGPPFYGYTF. The CDR3 DNA sequence: TGTGCCAGCAGCCGGACAGGACCACCTTTCTATGGCTACACCTTC.

The CDR3 is CASRGRSFGYTF. The CDR3 DNA is TGTGCCAGCCGCGGGAGGTCTTTTGGCTACACCTTC. This chain uses TRBV6-5 with TRBJ1-2, with D unresolved. From germline, CDR1 is MNHEY and CDR2 SVGAGI. This CDR3 region has 12 residues. Deletions cut 8 bases from V and 7 bases from J, with 14 bases between.

The rearrangement links TRBV19 to TRBJ2-3; 11 nucleotides agree with TRBD1. The CDR3 is 16 residues long. In germline, CDR1 is LNHDA, CDR2 SQIVND (reference sequence). V lost 4 bases and J lost 6; bases outside the gene matches: 9. This chain's CDR3 is CASSTGQGADSDTQYF. CDR3 sequence (DNA): TGTGCCAGTAGTACAGGACAGGGGGCGGATTCGGATACGCAGTATTTT.

The chain carries TRBV4-3 and TRBJ2-7; 14 nucleotides line up with TRBD2. J lost 3 bases, V lost 4 bases, and 11 bases had no gene match. Germline lookup yields CDR1 LGHNA and CDR2 YSLEER. This CDR3 spans 18 amino acids. The CDR3 protein is CASSRSGTSGRMGYEQYF. Written as DNA, the CDR3 is TGCGCCAGCAGCCGCTCCGGGACTAGCGGGAGAATGGGCTACGAGCAGTACTTC.

This clone has just a few counts. The V call is TRBV18, the J call TRBJ2-7; weak D call: TRBD1 (5 bases). Per germline, CDR1 KGHSH and CDR2 LQKENI. The V end lost 3 bases, the J end lost 2 bases, and 11 bases lay between the germline ends. The CDR3 is 14 amino acids. The CDR3 DNA follows: TGTGCCAGCTCACCGGACATGGCTCCCTACGAGCAGTACTTC. Translated, it gives CASSPDMAPYEQYF.